The 14 T cell receptor beta chains reported below all come from one sample, sequenced in a study of blood T cells in healthy people across ages. A second PCR, run for roughly 6 to 11 cycles, used a sample-barcoded 5' primer plus a J-beta primer mix. MiXCR was run by TCRdb on the 5' RACE reads, yielding one entry per CDR3 protein. The profile covers approximately 2,000,000 distinct CDR3 sequences, with around 42% appearing a single time and 20% to 25% taken by the ten largest. Sequencing was performed on blood. The receptors originated from a human donor in good health.

This chain links TRBV29-1 with TRBJ2-2; D remains ambiguous. The CDR3 spans 14 residues. V lost 2 bases and J 0 bases, leaving 7 bases between the germline ends. Germline V gene lookup returns CDR1 SQVTM and CDR2 ANQGSEA. CDR3 region: CSVESDANTGELFF. The CDR3 bases are TGCAGCGTTGAAAGTGACGCGAACACCGGGGAGCTGTTTTTT.

The chain carries TRBV6-5 and TRBJ1-2, with D unclear. The V and J ends lost 6 bases and 4 bases respectively, with 15 bases between them. CDR1 and CDR2 (germline): MNHEY, SVGAGI. CDR3 length equals 14 residues. The CDR3 DNA follows: TGTGCCAGCAGCTGGGTGGGAGGAAGCTATGGCTACACCTTC. Its protein product is CASSWVGGSYGYTF.

This clonotype was observed many times. This chain uses TRBV10-3 with TRBJ2-1; 9 bases match TRBD2. Germline CDR1 ENHRY, CDR2 SYGVKD. V dropped 3 bases and J dropped 3; count of bases not matched to a gene: 6. The CDR3 extends over 16 amino acids. The CDR3 DNA reads TGTGCCATCAGTGAAGGAAGCGGGGGGCACTACAATGAGCAGTTCTTC. It yields the protein CAISEGSGGHYNEQFF.

This clonotype was found a few times. A much larger clone lies a single base off, so this may be a read error. This chain links TRBV2 with TRBJ2-5; a possible D gene is TRBD1 (6 bases). The CDR3 runs 12 residues. Germline values: CDR1 SNHLY, CDR2 FYNNEI. DNA for the CDR3: TGTGCCAGCAGCTGGACAGAAGAGACCCGGTACTTC. Translation: CASSWTEETRYF.

The chain is built from TRBV14 and TRBJ2-3; 7 bases fit TRBD2. CDR3 length: 14 amino acids. Germline V gene sequence: CDR1 SGHDN, CDR2 FVKESK. V lost 4 bases to trimming and J lost 3 bases; unmatched junction nucleotides: 4. As DNA, the CDR3 is TGTGCCAGCAGCCGGACTAGTAGGACAGATACGCAGTATTTT. It specifies CASSRTSRTDTQYF.

This clonotype was detected many times. The genes are TRBV12-3 or TRBV12-4 and TRBJ2-5; the D gene is possibly TRBD1 (6 bases). This CDR3 spans 13 amino acids. The ends were cut back, 5 bases at V and 4 bases at J, with 11 bases in the middle. The chain's CDR3 is CASSPGQRETQYF. Written as DNA, the CDR3 is TGTGCCAGCAGTCCCGGACAGAGAGAGACCCAGTACTTC.

The V and J genes are TRBV29-1 and TRBJ1-1, with D tentatively TRBD1 (6 bases). The CDR3 sequence is 11 residues long. Trimming took off 3 bases at V and 7 bases at J, with 9 bases between the two ends. Germline V gene lookup returns CDR1 SQVTM and CDR2 ANQGSEA. Here the CDR3 reads CSVERDNEAFF. Here the CDR3 DNA reads TGCAGCGTTGAGCGGGACAATGAAGCTTTCTTT.

At least ten counts were recorded for this clonotype. CDR3 sequence reads: CASSLGGNTQYF. In nucleotides, the CDR3 is TGTGCCAGCAGCTTAGGAGGGAACACCCAGTACTTC. V usage is TRBV11-2 and J usage is TRBJ2-3; tentatively, D is TRBD2 (5 bases). The better agreement between TRBJ2-5 and the DNA end casts doubt on the J call. CDR1 and CDR2 from the germline V gene are SGHAT and FQNNGV. This CDR3 has 12 residues.

The CDR3 region is CASRLGQITDTQYF. The CDR3 DNA sequence: TGCGCCAGCAGGCTGGGACAAATCACAGATACGCAGTATTTT. The chain joins TRBV5-1 to TRBJ2-3, with a tentative D call TRBD1 (6 bases). This CDR3 spans 14 amino acids. Germline V gene data show CDR1 as SGHRS and CDR2 as YFSETQ. The V end was cut by 5 bases, the J end by 2 bases, with 12 bases between.

The rearrangement uses TRBV5-6 and TRBJ1-6, with no clear D. From germline, CDR1 is SGHDT and CDR2 YYEEEE. Trimming removed 4 bases at V and 10 bases at J, with 27 bases between. The CDR3 extends over 18 amino acids. Here the CDR3 reads CASSPTTGRLTRESPLHF. CDR3 sequence (DNA): TGTGCCAGCAGCCCAACCACCGGAAGGTTGACCCGGGAATCACCCCTCCACTTT.

This clonotype was found many times. The chain recombines TRBV7-9 with TRBJ1-2, with a possible D match to TRBD1 (6 bases). CDR1 is SEHNR and CDR2 is FQNEAQ in the germline V gene (reference sequence). The CDR3 has 15 residues. V lost 5 bases and J 1 base, leaving 14 bases between the germline ends. The CDR3 loop is CASSHPRGDNYGYTF. CDR3 DNA: TGTGCCAGCAGCCACCCCAGGGGAGATAACTATGGCTACACCTTC.

The V call is TRBV29-1, the J call TRBJ2-7, with unresolved D. V was pared by 4 bases and J by 2 bases, with 9 bases between. This CDR3 is 12 amino acids long. Germline CDR1 is SQVTM and CDR2 is ANQGSEA. The CDR3 sequence is CSVAMETYEQYF. DNA for the CDR3: TGCAGCGTTGCAATGGAGACCTACGAGCAGTACTTC.

V and J are TRBV27 and TRBJ2-1, with 15 bases lining up with TRBD2. There are 16 residues in the CDR3. Losses at the gene ends were 4 bases for V and 9 bases for J; bases not matched to a gene: 7. Germline-derived CDR1 and CDR2 are MNHEY and SMNVEV (reference sequence). CDR3 DNA: TGTGCCAGCAGTTCCGGGACTAGCGGGGGGTTCGGTGAGCAGTTCTTC. This codes for CASSSGTSGGFGEQFF.

The gene calls are TRBV15 and TRBJ2-3; TRBD2 is a possible D gene (6 bases). Trimming stripped 2 bases from V and 1 base from J, with 16 bases between. The germline CDR1 and CDR2 sequences are LNHNV and YYDKDF (reference sequence). The CDR3 extends over 17 amino acids. The CDR3: CATSRTYMSGGTDTQYF. CDR3 bases: TGTGCCACCAGCAGAACCTATATGTCGGGGGGCACAGATACGCAGTATTTT.